What follows is one T cell receptor beta chain and its context. Its antigen is unidentified. This sample is drawn from a study of a mutant IDH1 vaccine in newly diagnosed glioma. Study as a whole: The earlier regimen, radiotherapy, temozolomide, or both, was most often both. Study findings and constraints: There were vaccine-induced immune responses in under 95% of the patients.

Only in-frame clones appear in the TCRdb table, and some are missing; sequencing was by immunoSEQ multiplex PCR. The sample consists of some 61,000 clones, about 86% of them appearing once. Per the germline V gene, CDR1 is SGHNT and CDR2 is YYREEE (reference sequence). V lost 0 bases, J lost 6 bases, and 21 bases lay in between. The CDR3 has 17 residues. Regarding time point: baseline, week 1 (first vaccination visit). The treatment denotes: pre-vaccination baseline after standard-of-care therapy. The origin of this receptor is a young man with glioma. The input for sequencing was PBMCs, taken from a glioma patient treated with radiotherapy, temozolomide or both. The chain employs TRBV5-4 and TRBJ1-2, with a weak D call TRBD1 (5 bases). CDR3 nucleotides: TGTGCCAGCAGCTTGGGGGGCTCGGGACCCTCGGGCAATGGCTACACCTTC. This encodes CASSLGGSGPSGNGYTF.